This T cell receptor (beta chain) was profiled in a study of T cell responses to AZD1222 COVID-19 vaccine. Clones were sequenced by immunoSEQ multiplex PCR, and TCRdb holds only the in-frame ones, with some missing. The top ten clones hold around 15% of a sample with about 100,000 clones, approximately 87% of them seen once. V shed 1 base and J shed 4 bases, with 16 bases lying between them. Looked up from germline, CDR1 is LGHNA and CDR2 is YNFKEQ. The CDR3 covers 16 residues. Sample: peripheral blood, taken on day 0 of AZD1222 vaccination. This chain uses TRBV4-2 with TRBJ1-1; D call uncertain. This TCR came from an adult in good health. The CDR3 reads CASSQVGREGGTEAFF. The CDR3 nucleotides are TGTGCCAGCAGCCAAGTTGGGAGGGAAGGAGGCACTGAAGCTTTCTTT.